Presented here are 27 T cell receptor beta chains from one specimen sequenced in a study of blood T cells in healthy people across ages. With a J-beta primer mix and a sample-barcoded 5' primer, a second PCR ran about 7 to 12 cycles. TCRdb ran MiXCR on the 5' RACE reads and lists one entry per CDR3 protein. The sample holds about 1,400,000 distinct CDR3 sequences, around two fifths seen once. Sequencing used blood. The receptors stem from a woman between 18 and 29 years old in good health.

The CDR3 spells CASSGGAEKLFF. The CDR3 bases are TGTGCCAGCAGCGGAGGAGCCGAAAAACTGTTTTTT. The chain recombines TRBV7-8 with TRBJ1-4; D ambiguous. CDR1 and CDR2 (germline): SGHVS, FQNEAQ. CDR3 length: 12 residues. The V gene lost 5 bases and the J gene lost 8 bases, with 9 bases spanning the gap.

The chain has TRBV20-1 and TRBJ2-7; TRBD2 aligns across 11 bases. Germline V gene data show CDR1 as DFQATT and CDR2 as SNEGSKA (reference sequence). The CDR3 loop spans 13 amino acids. After removal of 3 bases from V and 9 bases from J, the junction contained 7 bases not matched to a gene. CDR3 in amino acids: CSASDFLAGGQYF. In DNA form, the CDR3 reads TGCAGTGCTAGCGACTTCCTAGCGGGAGGGCAGTACTTC.

This chain joins TRBV2 and TRBJ2-1; D may correspond to TRBD1 or TRBD2 (5 bases each). The CDR3 sequence is 15 residues long. The germline gives CDR1 SNHLY, CDR2 FYNNEI. With 10 bases removed from V and 4 bases from J, the gap between germline ends came to 20 bases. The CDR3: CAILIWGPGYNEQFF. CDR3 nucleotide sequence: TGTGCCATCTTAATCTGGGGACCAGGGTACAATGAGCAGTTCTTC.

This chain uses TRBV5-5 with TRBJ1-3, with no clear D. V was pared by 4 bases and J by 0 bases, with 14 bases between. This CDR3 contains 16 residues. Per germline, CDR1 SGHKS and CDR2 YYEKEE (reference sequence). The CDR3 sequence is CASSVGNAYSGNTIYF. Written as DNA, the CDR3 is TGTGCCAGCAGCGTAGGGAACGCCTACTCTGGAAACACCATATATTTT.

The sample holds a few counts of this clonotype. V and J are TRBV4-2 and TRBJ1-5; D unresolved. Per germline, CDR1 LGHNA and CDR2 YNFKEQ. Trimming shortened V by 0 bases and J by 2 bases, and 8 bases separated the two germline ends. The CDR3 is 15 amino acids. Here the CDR3 DNA reads TGTGCCAGCAGCCAAGATACGAGAGGCAATCAGCCCCAGCATTTT. Translated: CASSQDTRGNQPQHF.

V and J are TRBV2 and TRBJ2-7, with D unclear. The V gene lost 7 bases and the J gene lost 3 bases, with 13 bases spanning the gap. This CDR3 region has 13 residues. Germline values: CDR1 SNHLY, CDR2 FYNNEI. For the CDR3, the DNA is TGTGCCAGCACTCCGGATCCGAACTACGAGCAGTACTTC. Its protein is CASTPDPNYEQYF.

The chain recombines TRBV29-1 with TRBJ2-3; the D gene is possibly TRBD1 (6 bases). The V and J ends lost 4 bases and 2 bases respectively, with 19 bases between them. Looked up from germline, CDR1 is SQVTM and CDR2 is ANQGSEA. This CDR3 spans 16 amino acids. In nucleotides, the CDR3 is TGCAGCGTTGGGGGTCACAGGGAAACTCCCACAGATACGCAGTATTTT. This gives the protein CSVGGHRETPTDTQYF.

At least ten counts were recorded for this clonotype. This sequence joins TRBV12-3 or TRBV12-4 and TRBJ1-2, with D unclear. The ends were cut back, 5 bases at V and 3 bases at J, with 10 bases in the middle. The CDR3 totals 13 residues. The CDR3 loop is CASSESGDYGYTF. For the CDR3, the DNA is TGTGCCAGCAGTGAATCCGGGGACTATGGCTACACCTTC.

This clonotype occurred a few times. The J gene is TRBJ2-7, the V gene TRBV27; 8 bases are shared with TRBD1. This CDR3 region has 15 residues. V shed 6 bases and J 1 base; nucleotides not matched to a gene: 8. Germline loops: CDR1 MNHEY, CDR2 SMNVEV (reference sequence). The CDR3 loop reads CASSPIGTGSYEQYF. DNA of the CDR3: TGTGCCAGCAGCCCCATAGGGACAGGATCCTACGAGCAGTACTTC.

CDR3: CASSSQQPGYTEAFF. The CDR3 coding sequence is TGTGCCAGCAGCTCCCAACAACCAGGGTACACTGAAGCTTTCTTT. The gene calls are TRBV9 and TRBJ1-1, with a weak D call TRBD1 (5 bases). CDR1 and CDR2 from the germline V gene are SGDLS and YYNGEE. This CDR3 is built from 15 residues. V dropped 4 bases and J dropped 3 bases, with 16 bases sitting between them. Looking up the rest from reference TRBV9 and TRBJ1-1 gives the full variable domain: DSGVTQTPKHLITATGQRVTLRCSPRSGDLSVYWYQQSLDQGLQFLIQYYNGEERAKGNILERFSAQQFPDLHSELNLSSLELGDSALYFCASSSQQPGYTEAFFGQGTRLTVV.

This clonotype was seen only a few times. The chain is built from TRBV11-2 and TRBJ2-5; 7 bases are shared with TRBD2. With 8 bases clipped from V and 11 bases from J, the junction kept 11 bases outside the gene matches. The CDR3 totals 12 residues. CDR1 and CDR2 from the germline V gene are SGHAT and FQNNGV. CDR3 sequence (DNA): TGTGCCAGCGGCACGGGAGGTGTTGAGCAGTACTTC. Translated, it gives CASGTGGVEQYF.

This clonotype was detected many times. The junction departs from germline at one end; a sequencing error may be responsible. The DNA of the CDR3 is TGTGCCAGCAGCCAAGACAATGAGCAGTTCTTC. It codes for CASSQDNEQFF. The chain joins TRBV4-1 to TRBJ2-1; D is ambiguous. This CDR3 has 11 residues. The V gene's germline CDR1 is MGHRA and CDR2 YSYEKL.

This clonotype was observed a handful of times. The chain couples TRBV7-2 to TRBJ2-4; tentatively, D is TRBD2 (6 bases). Between the trimmed V and J ends, which lost 5 bases and 11 bases, there was a span of 10 bases. This CDR3 comprises 11 residues. CDR1 and CDR2 (germline): SGHTA, FQGNSA. The CDR3 DNA is TGTGCCAGCAGCCTTAGACTAGTTCAGTACTTC. This gives the protein CASSLRLVQYF. Combining the CDR3 with reference TRBV7-2 and TRBJ2-4 gives the whole variable domain GAGVSQSPSNKVTEKGKDVELRCDPISGHTALYWYRQSLGQGLEFLIYFQGNSAPDKSGLPSDRFSAERTGGSVSTLTIQRTQQEDSAVYLCASSLRLVQYFGAGTRLSVL.

This chain connects TRBV12-3 or TRBV12-4 to TRBJ1-2; D gene uncertain. Deletions cut 3 bases from V and 2 bases from J, with 10 bases between. This CDR3 has 14 amino acids. The DNA of the CDR3 is TGTGCCAGCAGTTTTGACCTAACAAACTATGGCTACACCTTC. It is translated as CASSFDLTNYGYTF.

The DNA of the CDR3 is TGCAGTGCTAGAGTGGCTAGCGGGGCGCGCTACTACGAGCAGTACTTC. This gives the protein CSARVASGARYYEQYF. The chain recombines TRBV20-1 with TRBJ2-7; TRBD2 agrees at 9 bases. Germline V gives CDR1 DFQATT, CDR2 SNEGSKA (reference sequence). The CDR3 has 16 amino acids. V shed 1 base, J shed 3 bases, and the junction held 10 bases outside the gene matches.

This clonotype was counted between two and nine times. This rearrangement joins TRBV9 to TRBJ2-5; the D is unclear. The germline V and J ends were trimmed by 0 bases and 1 base, with 10 bases remaining between them. CDR3 size: 15 residues. CDR1 is SGDLS and CDR2 is YYNGEE in the germline V gene. The CDR3: CASSVAVNFQETQYF. CDR3 bases: TGTGCCAGCAGCGTAGCAGTCAACTTCCAAGAGACCCAGTACTTC.

The CDR3 DNA is TGTGCCAGCATCCTCACTAGCGGTAGCACAGATACGCAGTATTTT. Translation: CASILTSGSTDTQYF. The V gene is TRBV7-2, the J gene TRBJ2-3; TRBD2 matches 8 bases. The trim removed 7 bases at V and 0 bases at J, leaving 6 bases unmatched. This CDR3 has 15 residues. CDR1 is SGHTA and CDR2 is FQGNSA in the germline V gene.

The rearrangement joins TRBV5-1 to TRBJ2-1; possibly TRBD1 or TRBD2 for D (5 bases each). CDR3 size: 17 residues. Germline V gene sequence: CDR1 SGHRS, CDR2 YFSETQ. Trimming stripped 3 bases from V and 6 bases from J, with 22 bases between. CDR3 in DNA: TGCGCCAGCAGCTCGCAACTAAGGGGAGCCGGCATCAATGAGCAGTTCTTC. Translation gives CASSSQLRGAGINEQFF.

This clonotype was detected only a few times. J is TRBJ2-3 and V is TRBV24-1; D not certain. The CDR3 covers 14 residues. V was cut by 3 bases and J by 2 bases, with 8 bases left in between. Germline loops: CDR1 KGHDR, CDR2 SFDVKD. CDR3 protein: CATSDAAVTDTQYF. CDR3 bases: TGTGCCACCAGTGATGCGGCAGTCACAGATACGCAGTATTTT.

There are a few counts of this clonotype. The genes are TRBV10-3 and TRBJ2-2; 8 bases are a match to TRBD2. Germline CDR1 and CDR2: ENHRY and SYGVKD. CDR3 length: 18 amino acids. V lost 8 bases to trimming and J lost 4 bases; unmatched junction nucleotides: 18. The CDR3 loop is CAIPRAAGAPFGTGELFF. In DNA form, the CDR3 reads TGTGCCATCCCCCGGGCAGCGGGAGCCCCATTTGGCACCGGGGAGCTGTTTTTT.

This sequence joins TRBV5-6 and TRBJ1-2; 9 bases align to TRBD1. V gave up 3 bases and J gave up 4 bases; unmatched junction bases: 7. Germline CDR1 reads SGHDT; CDR2 reads YYEEEE. This CDR3 has 15 residues. CDR3 nucleotides: TGTGCCAGCAGCTCATGGGACAGGGATTCCTATGGCTACACCTTC. This sequence encodes CASSSWDRDSYGYTF.

This clonotype occurred once. The chain uses TRBV4-2 and TRBJ2-5; D gene ambiguous. Germline loops: CDR1 LGHNA, CDR2 YNFKEQ. Trimming took off 0 bases at V and 11 bases at J, with 19 bases between the two ends. The CDR3 totals 15 residues. In nucleotides, the CDR3 is TGTGCCAGCAGCCAAGACGGTCTAGAGCAGCGTGAGCAGTACTTC. Its protein is CASSQDGLEQREQYF.

In this sample, this clonotype turned up a few times. The J gene is TRBJ1-6, the V gene TRBV9, with D possibly matching TRBD1 (6 bases). CDR3 length equals 16 residues. The germline CDR1 and CDR2 sequences are SGDLS and YYNGEE. V dropped 3 bases and J dropped 5 bases, with 15 bases sitting between them. CDR3 in DNA: TGTGCCAGCAGCGCCGGGACACCTAGTAATAATTCACCCCTCCACTTT. This translates into CASSAGTPSNNSPLHF.

V and J are TRBV6-1 and TRBJ2-5; 10 bases agree with TRBD2. The CDR3 is 12 amino acids. J lost 12 bases, V lost 2 bases, and 3 bases had no gene match. Germline CDR1 is MNHNS and CDR2 is SASEGT. CDR3 nucleotides: TGTGCCAGCAGTGAACTAGCGGGAGTAGAGTACTTC. This sequence encodes CASSELAGVEYF.

A remark on this clonotype: At one end, the junction sequence differs from germline, possibly due to a read error. This chain uses TRBV10-3 with TRBJ2-7, with D perhaps matching TRBD1 (5 bases). The CDR3 spans 14 residues. Germline CDR1 ENHRY, CDR2 SYGVKD. The CDR3 region has the DNA TGTGCCATCAGTGAGGGTCAGGGTGGGTACGGGCAGTACTTC. This sequence encodes CAISEGQGGYGQYF.

V gene TRBV7-2 combines with J gene TRBJ2-5; 13 bases line up with TRBD2. V trimming: 4 bases; J trimming: 11 bases; junction bases outside the gene matches: 7. The length of the CDR3 is 14 residues. Per the germline V gene, CDR1 is SGHTA and CDR2 is FQGNSA. DNA of the CDR3: TGTGCCAGCAGCTCGGGACTAGCGGGAAATGGGCAGTACTTC. The encoded protein is CASSSGLAGNGQYF. Full variable domain (rest looked up from reference TRBV7-2 and TRBJ2-5): GAGVSQSPSNKVTEKGKDVELRCDPISGHTALYWYRQSLGQGLEFLIYFQGNSAPDKSGLPSDRFSAERTGGSVSTLTIQRTQQEDSAVYLCASSSGLAGNGQYFGPGTRLLVL.

This clonotype came up a few times. Written as DNA, the CDR3 is TGCAGTGCTCCTGGGACAGGGGAAACGTCCTACGAGCAGTACTTC. Encoded protein: CSAPGTGETSYEQYF. This rearrangement joins TRBV20-1 to TRBJ2-7, with 10 bases matching TRBD1. The CDR3 has 15 residues. CDR1 DFQATT and CDR2 SNEGSKA come from the germline V gene (reference sequence). The V segment lost 5 bases and the J segment 1 base; nucleotides outside the gene matches: 8.